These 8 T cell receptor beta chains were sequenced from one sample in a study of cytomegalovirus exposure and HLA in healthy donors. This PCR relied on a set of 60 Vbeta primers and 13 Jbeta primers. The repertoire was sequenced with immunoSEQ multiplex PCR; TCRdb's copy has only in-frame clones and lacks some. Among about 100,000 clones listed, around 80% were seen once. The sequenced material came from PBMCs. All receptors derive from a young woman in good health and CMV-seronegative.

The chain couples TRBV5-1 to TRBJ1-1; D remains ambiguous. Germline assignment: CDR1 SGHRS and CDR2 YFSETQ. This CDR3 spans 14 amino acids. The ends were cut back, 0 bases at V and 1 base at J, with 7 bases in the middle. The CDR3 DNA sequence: TGCGCCAGCAGCTTGGGGGCTCGGAACACTGAAGCTTTCTTT. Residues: CASSLGARNTEAFF.

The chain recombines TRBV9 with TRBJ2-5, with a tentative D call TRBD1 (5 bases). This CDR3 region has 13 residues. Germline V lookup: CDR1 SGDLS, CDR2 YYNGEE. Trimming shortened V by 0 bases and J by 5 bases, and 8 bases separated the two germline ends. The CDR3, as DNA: TGTGCCAGCAGCGTAGCAGGGAAGGAGACCCAGTACTTC. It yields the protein CASSVAGKETQYF.

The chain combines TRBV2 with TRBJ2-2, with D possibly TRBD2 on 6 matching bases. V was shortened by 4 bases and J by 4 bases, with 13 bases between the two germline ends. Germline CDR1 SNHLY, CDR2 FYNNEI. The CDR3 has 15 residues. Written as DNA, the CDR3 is TGTGCCAGCAGTGGAAGTGTGGGGGGCACCGGGGAGCTGTTTTTT. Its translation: CASSGSVGGTGELFF.

CDR3 DNA: TGTGCCAGCAGAGCCTGGACATCCAGCTATGGCTACACCTTC. Its translation is CASRAWTSSYGYTF. The chain combines TRBV27 with TRBJ1-2, with D tentatively TRBD1 (5 bases). The V and J ends lost 6 bases and 4 bases respectively, with 15 bases between them. This CDR3 spans 14 amino acids. Looked up from germline, CDR1 is MNHEY and CDR2 is SMNVEV (reference sequence).

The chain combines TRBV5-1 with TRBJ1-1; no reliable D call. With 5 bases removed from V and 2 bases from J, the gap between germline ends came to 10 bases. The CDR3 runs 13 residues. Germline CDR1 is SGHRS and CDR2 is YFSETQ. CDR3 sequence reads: CASSREGNTEAFF. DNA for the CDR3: TGCGCCAGCAGTAGGGAGGGCAACACTGAAGCTTTCTTT. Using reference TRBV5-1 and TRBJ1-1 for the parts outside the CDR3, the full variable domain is KAGVTQTPRYLIKTRGQQVTLSCSPISGHRSVSWYQQTPGQGLQFLFEYFSETQRNKGNFPGRFSGRQFSNSRSEMNVSTLELGDSALYLCASSREGNTEAFFGQGTRLTVV.

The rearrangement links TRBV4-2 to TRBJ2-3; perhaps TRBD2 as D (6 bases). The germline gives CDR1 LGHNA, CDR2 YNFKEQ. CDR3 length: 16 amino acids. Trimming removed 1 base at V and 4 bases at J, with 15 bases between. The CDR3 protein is CASSQGDSMGADTQYF. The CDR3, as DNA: TGTGCCAGCAGCCAAGGGGACTCTATGGGGGCAGATACGCAGTATTTT.

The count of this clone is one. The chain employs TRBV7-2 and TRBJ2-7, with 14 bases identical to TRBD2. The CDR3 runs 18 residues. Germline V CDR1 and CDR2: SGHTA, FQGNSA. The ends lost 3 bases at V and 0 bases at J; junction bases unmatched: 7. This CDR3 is CASSFVGLAGGSSYEQYF. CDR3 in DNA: TGTGCCAGCAGCTTCGTCGGACTAGCGGGAGGATCCTCCTACGAGCAGTACTTC.

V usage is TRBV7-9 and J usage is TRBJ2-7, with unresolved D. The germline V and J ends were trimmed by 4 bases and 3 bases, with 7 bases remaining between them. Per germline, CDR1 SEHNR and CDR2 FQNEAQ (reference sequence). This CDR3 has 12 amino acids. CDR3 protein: CASSSQIYEQYF. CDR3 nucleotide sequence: TGTGCCAGCAGCTCTCAGATCTACGAGCAGTACTTC. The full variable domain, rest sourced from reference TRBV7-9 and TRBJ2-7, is DTGVSQNPRHKITKRGQNVTFRCDPISEHNRLYWYRQTLGQGPEFLTYFQNEAQLEKSRLLSDRFSAERPKGSFSTLEIQRTEQGDSAMYLCASSSQIYEQYFGPGTRLTVT.